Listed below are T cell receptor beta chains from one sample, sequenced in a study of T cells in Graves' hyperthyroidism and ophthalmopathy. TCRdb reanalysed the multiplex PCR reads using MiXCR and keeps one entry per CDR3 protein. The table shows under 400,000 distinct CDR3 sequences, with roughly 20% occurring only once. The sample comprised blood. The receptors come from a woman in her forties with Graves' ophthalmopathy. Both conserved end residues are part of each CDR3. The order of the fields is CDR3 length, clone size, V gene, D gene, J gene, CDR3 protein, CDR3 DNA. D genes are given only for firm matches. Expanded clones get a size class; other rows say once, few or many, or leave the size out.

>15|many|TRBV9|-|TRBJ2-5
CASSDTVSTKETQYF
TGTGCCAGCAGTGACACAGTGTCGACTAAGGAGACCCAGTACTTC
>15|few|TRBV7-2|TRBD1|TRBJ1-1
CASSSAQGTNTEAFF
TGTGCCAGCAGCTCAGCACAGGGGACCAACACTGAAGCTTTCTTT
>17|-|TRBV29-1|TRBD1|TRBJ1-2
CSVEVRDRGSPNYGYTF
TGCAGCGTTGAGGTCCGGGACAGGGGGTCCCCTAACTATGGCTACACCTTC
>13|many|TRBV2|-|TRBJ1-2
CASSGAVNYGYTF
TGTGCCAGCAGTGGGGCAGTGAACTATGGCTACACCTTC
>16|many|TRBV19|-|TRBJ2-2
CASSGGDRINTGELFF
TGTGCCAGTAGCGGGGGGGACAGGATCAACACCGGGGAGCTGTTTTTT
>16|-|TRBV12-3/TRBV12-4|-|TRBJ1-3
CASSQQTSPSGNTIYF
TGTGCCAGCAGCCAGCAGACAAGCCCATCTGGAAACACCATATATTTT
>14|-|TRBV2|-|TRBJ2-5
CASNTVGGQETQYF
TGTGCCAGCAATACTGTAGGGGGACAAGAGACCCAGTACTTC
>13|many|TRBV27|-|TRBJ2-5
CASRWGLDGTQYF
TGTGCCAGCAGGTGGGGGCTAGATGGGACCCAGTACTTC
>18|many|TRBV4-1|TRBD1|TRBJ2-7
CASSAQGLGGQGTREQYF
TGCGCCAGCAGCGCCCAAGGTCTGGGGGGACAGGGAACGAGGGAGCAGTACTTC
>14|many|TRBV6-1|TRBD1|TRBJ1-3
CASSRDSSGNTIYF
TGTGCCAGCAGCAGGGACAGCTCTGGAAACACCATATATTTT
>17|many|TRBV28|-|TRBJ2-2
CASSTRLQRFNTGELFF
TGTGCCAGCAGTACCCGTCTCCAGCGGTTCAACACCGGGGAGCTGTTTTTT
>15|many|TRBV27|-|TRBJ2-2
CASSRRITNTGELFF
TGTGCCAGCAGTCGACGTATTACTAACACCGGGGAGCTGTTTTTT
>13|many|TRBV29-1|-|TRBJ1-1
CSGQRGPGTEAFF
TGCAGCGGCCAGCGGGGGCCGGGGACTGAAGCTTTCTTT
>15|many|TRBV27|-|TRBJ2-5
CASSLGPRNSETQYF
TGTGCCAGCAGTTTAGGTCCGCGGAATAGCGAGACCCAGTACTTC
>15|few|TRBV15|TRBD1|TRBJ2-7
CATSRDHGQGYEQYF
TGTGCCACCAGCAGAGATCACGGACAGGGTTACGAGCAGTACTTC
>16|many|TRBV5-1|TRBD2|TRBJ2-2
CASSPGLAERNGELFF
TGCGCCAGCAGCCCGGGGCTAGCGGAACGAAACGGGGAGCTGTTTTTT
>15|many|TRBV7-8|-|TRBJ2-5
CASSLVDGGTQTQYF
TGTGCCAGCAGCTTAGTAGACGGGGGCACGCAGACCCAGTACTTC
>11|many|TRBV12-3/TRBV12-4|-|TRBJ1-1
CASSFYSEAFF
TGTGCCAGCAGTTTCTACAGTGAAGCTTTCTTT
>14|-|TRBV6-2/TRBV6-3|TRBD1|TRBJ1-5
CASRTGGIDQPQHF
TGTGCCAGCAGGACAGGGGGAATCGATCAGCCCCAGCATTTT
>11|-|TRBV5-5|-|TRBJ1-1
CAISLSTEAFF
TGTGCCATCAGCTTGAGCACTGAAGCTTTCTTT
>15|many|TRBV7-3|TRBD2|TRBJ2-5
CASSFAGLAGETQYF
TGTGCCAGCAGCTTCGCGGGACTAGCGGGAGAGACCCAGTACTTC
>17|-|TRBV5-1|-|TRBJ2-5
CASSLVSGERTQETQYF
TGCGCCAGCAGCTTGGTTTCAGGGGAGAGGACACAAGAGACCCAGTACTTC
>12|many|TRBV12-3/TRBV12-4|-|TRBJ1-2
CASSASLVDYTF
TGTGCCAGCAGTGCCTCGCTGGTGGACTACACCTTC
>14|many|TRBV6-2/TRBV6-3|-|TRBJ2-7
CASSSPGTFYEQYF
TGTGCCAGCAGCTCGCCCGGGACGTTCTACGAGCAGTACTTC
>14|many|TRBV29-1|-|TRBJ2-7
CSVELEQTLYEQYF
TGCAGCGTTGAACTTGAACAGACCCTCTACGAGCAGTACTTC
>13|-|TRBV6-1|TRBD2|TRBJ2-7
CASSAGGFIEQYF
TGTGCCAGCAGTGCGGGGGGGTTTATCGAGCAGTACTTC
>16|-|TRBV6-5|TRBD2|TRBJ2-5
CASSYSLAGGRETQYF
TGTGCCAGCAGTTACTCCTTAGCGGGGGGGAGAGAGACCCAGTACTTC
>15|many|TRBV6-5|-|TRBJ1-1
CASSYSIGTGPEAFF
TGTGCCAGCAGTTACTCGATTGGAACAGGGCCTGAAGCTTTCTTT
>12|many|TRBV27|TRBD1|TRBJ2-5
CASSPGGKTQYF
TGTGCCAGCAGTCCAGGGGGCAAGACCCAGTACTTC
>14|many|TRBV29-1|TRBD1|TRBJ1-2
CSAKRAGTGLGYTF
TGCAGCGCAAAAAGGGCCGGGACAGGGCTTGGCTACACCTTC
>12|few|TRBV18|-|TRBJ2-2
CASSPASGELFF
TGTGCCAGCTCACCAGCGTCCGGGGAGCTGTTTTTT
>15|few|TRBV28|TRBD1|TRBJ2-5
CASRGRGQGVKTQYF
TGTGCCAGCAGGGGACGGGGACAGGGGGTAAAGACCCAGTACTTC
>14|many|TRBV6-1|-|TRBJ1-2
CASSEYGGGAGYTF
TGTGCCAGCAGTGAATACGGCGGGGGCGCGGGCTACACCTTC